A selection of T cell receptor beta chains follows, all from one sample in a study of shared clonotypes between healthy human individuals. Assay used: immunoSEQ multiplex PCR; TCRdb lists only in-frame clones, some missing. The data contain over 1.5 million clones, roughly 98% of them singletons. The sequenced material came from naive CD4+ T cells sorted from blood. These receptors all stem from a man aged 25-45 years in good health. CDR3s include the opening cysteine and the closing phenylalanine or tryptophan. The D gene is left open where the match is weak. Clone size is not always given. Where it is, it says once, few, many or a class for expanded clones.

D gene: .; V gene: TRBV7-2; clone size: .; J gene: TRBJ2-1; CDR3 protein: CASSPLPLLGSYNEQFF; CDR3 DNA: TGTGCCAGCAGCCCCCTCCCCCTGTTGGGGTCCTACAATGAGCAGTTCTTC
D gene: TRBD1; V gene: TRBV28; clone size: .; J gene: TRBJ2-7; CDR3 protein: CASTGAGGVSAYEQYF; CDR3 DNA: TGTGCCAGCACGGGGGCAGGGGGCGTCTCGGCCTACGAGCAGTACTTC
D gene: TRBD2; V gene: TRBV11-3; clone size: .; J gene: TRBJ2-1; CDR3 protein: CASSYGAGGRNEQFF; CDR3 DNA: TGTGCCAGCAGCTACGGAGCGGGAGGGAGGAATGAGCAGTTCTTC
D gene: TRBD2; V gene: TRBV2; clone size: .; J gene: TRBJ2-2; CDR3 protein: CASSEALLAGVGELFF; CDR3 DNA: TGTGCCAGCAGTGAAGCCCTCCTAGCGGGAGTCGGGGAGCTGTTTTTT
D gene: TRBD1; V gene: TRBV4-1; clone size: .; J gene: TRBJ2-3; CDR3 protein: CASSQADRVADTQYF; CDR3 DNA: TGCGCCAGCAGCCAGGCAGACAGGGTTGCAGATACGCAGTATTTT
D gene: TRBD1; V gene: TRBV5-1; clone size: once; J gene: TRBJ2-3; CDR3 protein: CASSGRDRGLDTQYF; CDR3 DNA: TGCGCCAGCAGCGGAAGGGACAGGGGGCTGGATACGCAGTATTTT
D gene: TRBD2; V gene: TRBV15; clone size: .; J gene: TRBJ2-1; CDR3 protein: CATSRGGLYYNEQFF; CDR3 DNA: TGTGCCACCAGCAGAGGGGGACTATATTACAATGAGCAGTTCTTC
D gene: .; V gene: TRBV9; clone size: .; J gene: TRBJ2-4; CDR3 protein: CASSEGSFRNIQYF; CDR3 DNA: TGTGCCAGCAGCGAGGGTTCCTTCCGGAACATTCAGTACTTC
D gene: TRBD1; V gene: TRBV27; clone size: once; J gene: TRBJ2-7; CDR3 protein: CASSPRPGGEYEQYF; CDR3 DNA: TGTGCCAGCAGCCCCCGGCCAGGGGGTGAATACGAGCAGTACTTC
D gene: .; V gene: TRBV18; clone size: .; J gene: TRBJ1-1; CDR3 protein: CASSRDRSTEAFF; CDR3 DNA: TGTGCCAGCTCACGCGACAGGAGCACTGAAGCTTTCTTT
D gene: .; V gene: TRBV7-9; clone size: .; J gene: TRBJ1-1; CDR3 protein: CASSTGRGTEAFF; CDR3 DNA: TGTGCCAGCAGCACAGGCCGGGGCACTGAAGCTTTCTTT
D gene: TRBD2; V gene: TRBV4-1; clone size: .; J gene: TRBJ2-5; CDR3 protein: CASSQVAGGETQYF; CDR3 DNA: TGCGCCAGCAGCCAAGTAGCGGGAGGAGAGACCCAGTACTTC
D gene: .; V gene: TRBV28; clone size: .; J gene: TRBJ1-5; CDR3 protein: CASMAGGSLWAQHF; CDR3 DNA: TGTGCCAGCATGGCCGGGGGGAGCCTATGGGCCCAGCATTTT
D gene: TRBD2; V gene: TRBV30; clone size: .; J gene: TRBJ2-7; CDR3 protein: CAWTSGPYEQYF; CDR3 DNA: TGTGCCTGGACTAGCGGACCCTACGAGCAGTACTTC
D gene: TRBD2; V gene: TRBV7-9; clone size: .; J gene: TRBJ2-1; CDR3 protein: CASSWKSGVLDEQFF; CDR3 DNA: TGTGCCAGCAGCTGGAAAAGCGGGGTGTTGGATGAGCAGTTCTTC
D gene: .; V gene: TRBV20-1; clone size: .; J gene: TRBJ2-7; CDR3 protein: CSASLGREQYF; CDR3 DNA: TGCAGTGCTAGTTTAGGTCGCGAGCAGTACTTC
D gene: .; V gene: TRBV6-1; clone size: .; J gene: TRBJ1-3; CDR3 protein: CASKYLSGNTIYF; CDR3 DNA: TGTGCCAGCAAGTACCTCTCTGGAAACACCATATATTTT
D gene: .; V gene: TRBV6-6; clone size: .; J gene: TRBJ2-3; CDR3 protein: CASSYRDTTDTQYF; CDR3 DNA: TGTGCCAGCAGTTACAGGGATACCACAGATACGCAGTATTTT
D gene: .; V gene: TRBV12-5; clone size: .; J gene: TRBJ1-1; CDR3 protein: CASAITQYTEAFF; CDR3 DNA: TGTGCTAGTGCCATAACCCAGTACACTGAAGCTTTCTTT
D gene: TRBD1; V gene: TRBV5-4; clone size: .; J gene: TRBJ1-1; CDR3 protein: CASSPGTGNVMNTEAFF; CDR3 DNA: TGTGCCAGCAGTCCTGGGACAGGGAATGTCATGAACACTGAAGCTTTCTTT
D gene: TRBD1; V gene: TRBV9; clone size: .; J gene: TRBJ2-7; CDR3 protein: CASSVEQGAYEQYF; CDR3 DNA: TGTGCCAGCAGCGTAGAGCAGGGGGCCTACGAGCAGTACTTC
D gene: .; V gene: TRBV6-6; clone size: .; J gene: TRBJ2-1; CDR3 protein: CASSYGGTRLNEQFF; CDR3 DNA: TGTGCCAGCAGTTACGGGGGCACGAGACTCAATGAGCAGTTCTTC